Each of the 26 T cell receptor beta chains below was sequenced from the same sample in a study of early T cells in non-severe SARS-CoV-2 infection. TCRdb called the 5' RACE reads again in MiXCR, with one record for every CDR3 protein. The data contain roughly 72,000 distinct CDR3 sequences, 9.5% to 15% of them singletons. Sequencing was carried out using whole blood. Receptor source: an adult who was a healthcare worker with PCR-confirmed SARS-CoV-2 infection or an uninfected control (not recorded which).

This clonotype was picked up many times. The V gene is TRBV4-3, the J gene TRBJ2-1; 12 bases map to TRBD2. V dropped 1 base and J dropped 4; count of bases not matched to a gene: 2. This CDR3 contains 16 residues. Germline CDR1 reads LGHNA; CDR2 reads YSLEER. DNA for the CDR3: TGCGCCAGCAGCCAAGCCGGACTAGCGGGATACAATGAGCAGTTCTTC. It codes for CASSQAGLAGYNEQFF.

The table lists this clonotype with many counts. The rearrangement uses TRBV29-1 and TRBJ2-7; 7 bases are a match to TRBD1. J was trimmed by 6 bases and V by 3 bases; bases with no gene match: 8. The CDR3 spans 13 residues. Per the germline V gene, CDR1 is SQVTM and CDR2 is ANQGSEA. CDR3 DNA sequence: TGCAGCGTTGAGGAGACAGGGTTGGGCGAGCAGTACTTC. It is translated as CSVEETGLGEQYF.

Many counts were recorded for this clonotype. The chain combines TRBV24-1 with TRBJ1-5, with TRBD1 matching over 9 bases. The CDR3 runs to 17 residues. Germline V CDR1 and CDR2: KGHDR, SFDVKD. Losses at the gene ends were 6 bases for V and 2 bases for J; bases not matched to a gene: 10. The CDR3 DNA reads as TGTGCCACCAGTTCGACAGGGGGGGAAGTGGGCAATCAGCCCCAGCATTTT. This translates into CATSSTGGEVGNQPQHF.

The V and J genes are TRBV4-3 and TRBJ1-1; TRBD1 agrees at 7 bases. This CDR3 region has 14 residues. Germline V CDR1 and CDR2: LGHNA, YSLEER. The J segment lost 12 bases and the V segment lost 0 bases, leaving 10 bases of the junction unmatched. CDR3 DNA: TGCGCCAGCAGCCAAGATAGAGACAGGGTGCGATCTTTCTTT. It encodes CASSQDRDRVRSFF.

This clonotype was detected only a few times. The chain joins TRBV7-9 to TRBJ2-3, with 7 bases matching TRBD2. With V trimmed by 3 bases and J by 3 bases, 6 bases remained unmatched. CDR1 SEHNR and CDR2 FQNEAQ come from the germline V gene (reference sequence). CDR3 length equals 15 residues. This chain's CDR3 is CASSFHAGATDTQYF. The DNA for the CDR3 is TGTGCCAGCAGCTTTCATGCGGGAGCGACAGATACGCAGTATTTT.

Notes on this clonotype: A much larger clone is a single base away; this may be a read error. The V call is TRBV7-2, the J call TRBJ2-1, with 8 bases lining up with TRBD2. The CDR3 runs to 15 residues. Germline V gene sequence: CDR1 SGHTA, CDR2 FQGNSA. DNA for the CDR3: TGTGCCAGCAGCTTTAGCGGGACAAGCTACGATGAGCAGTTCTTC. It specifies CASSFSGTSYDEQFF.

This chain uses TRBV29-1 with TRBJ1-3, with a weak D call TRBD1 (6 bases). Germline-derived CDR1 and CDR2 are SQVTM and ANQGSEA. The CDR3 has 15 residues. The V and J ends lost 6 bases and 0 bases respectively, with 15 bases between them. The CDR3 DNA follows: TGCAGCGTGTTACAGGGTACCAACTCTGGAAACACCATATATTTT. Translation: CSVLQGTNSGNTIYF.

This CDR3 is CASSPLGQGLPYEQYF. CDR3 DNA: TGTGCCAGCAGTCCCCTCGGACAGGGTCTCCCCTACGAGCAGTACTTC. The V gene is TRBV28, the J gene TRBJ2-7, with TRBD1 identical over 8 bases. The CDR3 covers 16 residues. V dropped 5 bases and J dropped 2; count of bases not matched to a gene: 11. Per the germline V gene, CDR1 is MDHEN and CDR2 is SYDVKM.

This clonotype was detected ten times or more. The chain uses TRBV7-9 and TRBJ1-3; D is unclear. CDR3 size: 16 residues. From germline, CDR1 is SEHNR and CDR2 FQNEAQ (reference sequence). V lost 3 bases and J 0 bases, leaving 12 bases between the germline ends. The CDR3 here is CASSLFQDRSGNTIYF. The CDR3 region has the DNA TGTGCCAGCAGCTTGTTTCAGGATCGCTCTGGAAACACCATATATTTT.

This clonotype was seen more than once but under ten times. This rearrangement joins TRBV28 to TRBJ2-7; maybe TRBD2 (6 bases). This CDR3 is built from 12 residues. Trimming removed 5 bases at V and 4 bases at J, with 9 bases between. Germline-derived CDR1 and CDR2 are MDHEN and SYDVKM. CDR3 in amino acids: CASSGGRYEQYF. The CDR3 DNA is TGTGCCAGCAGTGGAGGGCGGTACGAGCAGTACTTC.

This clonotype was counted between two and nine times. V usage is TRBV28 and J usage is TRBJ2-7; D gene unclear. This CDR3 is 13 amino acids long. Germline CDR1 reads MDHEN; CDR2 reads SYDVKM. V was shortened by 4 bases and J by 6 bases, with 13 bases between the two germline ends. The CDR3 spells CASSSGPAFEQYF. The CDR3 coding sequence is TGTGCCAGCAGTTCAGGACCAGCTTTCGAGCAGTACTTC.

This clonotype was counted only a few times. The chain joins TRBV11-2 to TRBJ2-1; no definite D call. Trimming pared 4 bases from V and 0 bases from J, leaving 10 bases between. The length of the CDR3 is 15 residues. Germline V gene sequence: CDR1 SGHAT, CDR2 FQNNGV. CDR3 DNA: TGTGCCAGCAGCTCCCATAACCTCTCCTACAATGAGCAGTTCTTC. Protein sequence: CASSSHNLSYNEQFF.

This sequence joins TRBV7-2 and TRBJ1-1; weak D call: TRBD1 (6 bases). CDR1 is SGHTA and CDR2 is FQGNSA in the germline V gene. CDR3 length equals 13 residues. V gave up 1 base and J gave up 8 bases, with 11 bases separating them. CDR3 residues: CASSLGGQLEAFF. The CDR3 DNA is TGTGCCAGCAGCTTAGGGGGGCAGCTGGAAGCTTTCTTT.

Only a few counts were recorded for this clonotype. The V call is TRBV2, the J call TRBJ2-3; 11 positions agree with TRBD2. The CDR3 is 15 amino acids. Germline assignment: CDR1 SNHLY and CDR2 FYNNEI. The V segment lost 6 bases and the J segment 5 bases; nucleotides outside the gene matches: 7. The CDR3 loop reads CASRGLAVHGDTQYF. As DNA, the CDR3 is TGTGCCAGCAGGGGACTAGCGGTCCACGGAGATACGCAGTATTTT.

This clonotype was observed at least ten times. The gene calls are TRBV12-3 or TRBV12-4 and TRBJ1-5; no clear D gene. The CDR3 has 14 residues. Deletions cut 6 bases from V and 1 base from J, with 10 bases between. CDR3 region: CASSPTGSNQPQHF. CDR3 DNA: TGTGCCAGCAGCCCCACGGGGAGCAATCAGCCCCAGCATTTT.

With respect to this clonotype: A read error is possible here, since a much larger clone lies one base away. The rearrangement uses TRBV7-2 and TRBJ2-4; D assignment may be TRBD1 or TRBD2 (5 bases each). The germline V gene encodes CDR1 SGHTA and CDR2 FQGNSA. This CDR3 has 15 residues. The CDR3 DNA sequence: TGTGCCAGCAGCTTAGCGGGGGTGAACAAAAACATTCAGTGCTTC. Translation gives CASSLAGVNKNIQCF. Variable domain in full (rest from reference TRBV7-2 and TRBJ2-4): GAGVSQSPSNKVTEKGKDVELRCDPISGHTALYWYRQSLGQGLEFLIYFQGNSAPDKSGLPSDRFSAERTGGSVSTLTIQRTQQEDSAVYLCASSLAGVNKNIQCFGAGTRLSVL.

This clonotype was observed a handful of times. J is TRBJ1-1 and V is TRBV29-1; D unresolved. The CDR3 consists of 9 residues. V lost 4 bases and J lost 5, with 2 bases in between. Germline V gene lookup returns CDR1 SQVTM and CDR2 ANQGSEA. The CDR3 protein is CSVGTEAFF. As DNA, the CDR3 is TGCAGCGTTGGAACTGAAGCTTTCTTT. The whole variable domain, filled in from reference TRBV29-1 and TRBJ1-1, reads SAVISQKPSRDICQRGTSLTIQCQVDSQVTMMFWYRQQPGQSLTLIATANQGSEATYESGFVIDKFPISRPNLTFSTLTVSNMSPEDSSIYLCSVGTEAFFGQGTRLTVV.

Only one count was recorded for this clonotype. The V call is TRBV28, the J call TRBJ2-3; no clear D. The germline V gene encodes CDR1 MDHEN and CDR2 SYDVKM. Between the trimmed V and J ends, which lost 4 bases and 4 bases, there was a span of 9 bases. The CDR3 sequence is 13 residues long. The CDR3: CASSSRFADTQYF. The CDR3 DNA sequence: TGTGCCAGCAGTTCCCGATTTGCAGATACGCAGTATTTT.

This clonotype was seen at least ten times. V usage is TRBV29-1 and J usage is TRBJ2-3, with TRBD2 matching 7 bases. Per the germline V gene, CDR1 is SQVTM and CDR2 is ANQGSEA. Germline trimming cut 2 bases from V and 3 bases from J; bases unmatched to any gene: 8. CDR3 length: 15 amino acids. This CDR3 reads CSVESGSGVTDTQYF. CDR3 in DNA: TGCAGCGTTGAATCCGGGAGCGGGGTAACAGATACGCAGTATTTT.

Only a few counts were recorded for this clonotype. The chain combines TRBV28 with TRBJ2-7; TRBD1 matches 7 bases. Germline CDR1 is MDHEN and CDR2 is SYDVKM. The CDR3 contains 13 residues. V lost 7 bases and J lost 3; bases outside the gene matches: 6. CDR3 sequence (DNA): TGTGCCAGCAATGGGGACAGCTTCTACGAGCAGTACTTC. Its protein product is CASNGDSFYEQYF.

This clonotype was picked up a small number of times. The V gene is TRBV9, the J gene TRBJ2-2, with 8 bases that match TRBD1. With 4 bases clipped from V and 6 bases from J, the junction kept 11 bases outside the gene matches. This CDR3 contains 16 residues. Looked up from germline, CDR1 is SGDLS and CDR2 is YYNGEE. The CDR3 here is CASSLSPSTGAGELFF. DNA for the CDR3: TGTGCCAGCAGCCTTAGCCCTTCGACAGGGGCCGGGGAGCTGTTTTTT. Using reference TRBV9 and TRBJ2-2 for the parts outside the CDR3, the full variable domain is DSGVTQTPKHLITATGQRVTLRCSPRSGDLSVYWYQQSLDQGLQFLIQYYNGEERAKGNILERFSAQQFPDLHSELNLSSLELGDSALYFCASSLSPSTGAGELFFGEGSRLTVL.

There are many counts of this clonotype. The CDR3 protein is CSVETGGMNTEAFF. CDR3 bases: TGCAGCGTTGAAACAGGGGGAATGAACACTGAAGCTTTCTTT. V and J are TRBV29-1 and TRBJ1-1; 8 nucleotides match TRBD1. The CDR3 consists of 14 residues. V was clipped by 2 bases and J by 0 bases; unmatched bases: 2. Germline assignment: CDR1 SQVTM and CDR2 ANQGSEA.

This clonotype was found a few times. The rearrangement links TRBV7-8 to TRBJ2-7; a weak D match, TRBD2 (5 bases). V lost 0 bases and J lost 4, with 19 bases in between. CDR3 length: 17 amino acids. The germline V gene encodes CDR1 SGHVS and CDR2 FQNEAQ. The CDR3 nucleotides are TGTGCCAGCAGCTTAGCGTTCAGATTGACTAACGAGTACGAGCAGTACTTC. Amino acid sequence: CASSLAFRLTNEYEQYF.

This clonotype has ten or more counts. The V and J genes are TRBV7-2 and TRBJ2-1, with a tentative D call TRBD1 (6 bases). Trimming removed 0 bases at V and 6 bases at J, with 18 bases between. Germline-derived CDR1 and CDR2 are SGHTA and FQGNSA. This CDR3 is built from 17 residues. In nucleotides, the CDR3 is TGTGCCAGCAGCTTAGCGGGGGCCAGGGAGAGAGGCAATGAGCAGTTCTTC. Protein product: CASSLAGARERGNEQFF.

The chain carries TRBV6-5 and TRBJ1-5, with no clear D. The CDR3 runs to 13 residues. Germline values: CDR1 MNHEY, CDR2 SVGAGI. V lost 2 bases and J 7 bases, leaving 9 bases between the germline ends. The CDR3 DNA sequence: TGTGCCAGCAGTTACGGGGAGGAGCAGCCCCAGCATTTT. It is translated as CASSYGEEQPQHF.

This rearrangement joins TRBV28 to TRBJ1-2, with a tentative D call TRBD1 (6 bases). Germline V lookup: CDR1 MDHEN, CDR2 SYDVKM. This CDR3 region has 12 residues. The V end was cut by 7 bases, the J end by 4 bases, with 10 bases between. DNA for the CDR3: TGTGCCAGCAACCAGGGGTCCTATGGCTACACCTTC. Its translation: CASNQGSYGYTF.